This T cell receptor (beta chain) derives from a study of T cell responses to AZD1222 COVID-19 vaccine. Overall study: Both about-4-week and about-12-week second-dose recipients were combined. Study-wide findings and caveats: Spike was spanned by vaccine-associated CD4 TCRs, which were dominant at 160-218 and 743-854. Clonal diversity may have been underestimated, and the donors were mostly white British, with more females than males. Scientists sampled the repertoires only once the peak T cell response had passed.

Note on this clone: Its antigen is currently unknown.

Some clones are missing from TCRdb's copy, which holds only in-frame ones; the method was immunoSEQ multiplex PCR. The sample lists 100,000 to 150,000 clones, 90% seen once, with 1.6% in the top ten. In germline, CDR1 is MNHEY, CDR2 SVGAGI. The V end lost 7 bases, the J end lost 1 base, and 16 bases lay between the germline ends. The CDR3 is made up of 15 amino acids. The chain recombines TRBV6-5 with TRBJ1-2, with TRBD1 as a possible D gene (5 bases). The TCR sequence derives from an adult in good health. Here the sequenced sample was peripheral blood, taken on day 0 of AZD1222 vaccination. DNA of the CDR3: TGTGCCAGCACACTCGGGGGTCAGGGTAACTATGGCTACACCTTC. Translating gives CASTLGGQGNYGYTF.